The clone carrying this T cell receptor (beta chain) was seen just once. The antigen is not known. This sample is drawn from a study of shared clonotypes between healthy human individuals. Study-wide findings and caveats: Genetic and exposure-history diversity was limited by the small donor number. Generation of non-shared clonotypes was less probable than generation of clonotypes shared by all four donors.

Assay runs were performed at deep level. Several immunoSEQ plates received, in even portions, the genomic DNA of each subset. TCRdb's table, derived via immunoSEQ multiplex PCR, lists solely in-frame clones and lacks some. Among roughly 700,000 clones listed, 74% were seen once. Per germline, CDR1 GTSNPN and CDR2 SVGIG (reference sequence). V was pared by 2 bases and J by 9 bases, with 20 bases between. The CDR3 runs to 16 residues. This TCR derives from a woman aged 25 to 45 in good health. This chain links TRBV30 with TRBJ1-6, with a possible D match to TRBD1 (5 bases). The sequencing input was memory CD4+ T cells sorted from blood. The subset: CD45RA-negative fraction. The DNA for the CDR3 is TGTGCCTGGAGTCCCTTAGGCAGGGACGGCGGTTCACCCCTCCACTTT. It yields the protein CAWSPLGRDGGSPLHF.